This TCR beta chain originates from a study of blood T cell repertoires in COVID-19 (dated by TCRdb to the early 2020s). In terms of the full investigation: Collaborator samples came from the United States, Italy and Spain and covered acute and convalescent phases of COVID-19. Deeply sampled blood TCRbeta repertoires from subjects exposed to, actively infected with, or recovered from COVID-19 were included in the dataset. HLA class I and class II types, where available, came from metadata supplied by the sample provider rather than from assay-based typing. The prospective study material was composed of cDNA or gDNA derived from T cells, B-cell-depleted T cells, or PBMCs. A de-identified subject ID, COVID-19 status, age in years and sex were almost always included in the sample metadata. The repertoires were made available in a free public database intended to serve as a resource for research on the immune response to SARS-CoV-2. The samples were drawn from two sources: the first 160 participants of the ongoing ImmuneRACE study, and over 950 subjects contributed by 6 global collaborators.

Overall results and qualifications from the work: The quantity of clinical and demographic metadata differed by source and by participant and was supplied without curation.

Whole blood was collected in K2EDTA tubes by collaborating institutions according to the institutions' own protocols. For TCRbeta analysis, collaborators shipped samples as frozen whole blood, isolated PBMCs, or DNA extracted from either of those sample types. Cut back by 2 bases and 8 bases, the V and J ends lie 15 bases apart. CDR3 length: 14 amino acids, cysteine to phenylalanine. Solely the CDR3 DNA is kept, with 42 bases framed from the first base. Looking up the germline V gene yields CDR1 KGHSH and CDR2 LQKENI. On this clone: It has no known antigen specificity. The sample holds no much larger clone one base away, and base qualities are not on file.

The immunoSEQ Assay, a bias-controlled multiplex PCR, was used to amplify TCRbeta CDR3 regions from genomic DNA. The paper's data handling went like this. Within the assay, amplification of reference gene primers was used to estimate how many nucleated cells each sample contained. To quantify the absolute abundance of each unique TCRbeta CDR3 rearrangement, sequence reads were collapsed and filtered. For each sample, productive Simpson clonality was calculated by taking the square root of Simpson's diversity index across productive rearrangements. TCRdb carries this immuneACCESS record with in-frame sequences only. Its versions omit some clonotypes, under half of them owing to an unresolved V gene in the studies checked, with the rest unexplained. V, J and clone size are taken as reported in that table, and D and trimming were inferred from the DNA itself. This sample has approximately 300,000 clones in its table, and around 80% of those were observed once. About 1.2% of the sample lies in the top ten.

Recombination linked TRBV18 to TRBJ1-2; the D segment could be TRBD1, given 5 matching bases. The sequence was collected from a woman between 45 and 60 years old with acute or convalescent COVID-19. Specimen: peripheral blood. The bases read TGTGCCAGCTCACCAACCGGACAAGTTAACGGCTACACCTTC. The encoded protein is CASSPTGQVNGYTF.